This T cell receptor (beta chain) was identified during a study of blood T cells in healthy people across ages. Broader study findings: In the absence of known donor CMV status, changes in expanded clonotypes were possibly confounded. Among T cells, TCR beta diversity per million cells dropped roughly linearly as age rose.

Each donor supplied roughly 9.2 milliliters of peripheral blood. Remarks on this clonotype: As yet, its antigen is unknown.

The length of the CDR3 is 16 residues. Germline CDR1 reads SGHRS; CDR2 reads YFSETQ. Trimming pared 0 bases from V and 8 bases from J, leaving 15 bases between. It was with a sample-barcoded 5' primer and a J-beta primer mix that a second PCR of roughly 7 to 11 cycles was run. TCRdb ran MiXCR on the 5' RACE reads and lists one entry per CDR3 protein. The sample consists of some 560,000 distinct CDR3 sequences, about 25% of them appearing once. These data were likewise used in another study, on T cells of mothers and their children. From that paper: Maternal samples each gave over 9.5 million TCR beta CDR3 reads, and child samples 3 million to 3.5 million each.

The chain has TRBV5-1 and TRBJ1-6; no clear D gene. This receptor was taken from a boy between 2 and 10 years old in good health. Sequences were obtained from blood. CDR3 coding DNA: TGCGCCAGCAGCTTGGATTGGCCAAGCGGGGATTCACCCCTCCACTTT. It codes for CASSLDWPSGDSPLHF.